This T cell receptor (beta chain) came from a study of CD8+ T cells in alopecia areata. Stated treatment: oral pan-JAK inhibitor, 5-10 mg twice daily. With 4 bases clipped from V and 2 bases from J, the junction kept 3 bases outside the gene matches. The V gene's germline CDR1 is SQVTM and CDR2 ANQGSEA. This CDR3 spans 13 amino acids. Extraction and reverse transcription of RNA yielded cDNA as the sequencing template. Only in-frame clones appear in the TCRdb table, and some are missing; sequencing was by immunoSEQ multiplex PCR. The sample yields about 180,000 clones, 40% to 55% seen once. The clonotype comes from a human donor with alopecia areata. V gene TRBV29-1 combines with J gene TRBJ2-5; TRBD1 matches 8 bases. The specimen was CD8+ T cells sorted from blood, collected at week 52, from a patient treated with tofacitinib. CDR3 nucleotides: TGCAGCGTTGCCCGGGACAGGCAAGAGACCCAGTACTTC. This gives the protein CSVARDRQETQYF. Full variable domain (rest looked up from reference TRBV29-1 and TRBJ2-5): SAVISQKPSRDICQRGTSLTIQCQVDSQVTMMFWYRQQPGQSLTLIATANQGSEATYESGFVIDKFPISRPNLTFSTLTVSNMSPEDSSIYLCSVARDRQETQYFGPGTRLLVL.